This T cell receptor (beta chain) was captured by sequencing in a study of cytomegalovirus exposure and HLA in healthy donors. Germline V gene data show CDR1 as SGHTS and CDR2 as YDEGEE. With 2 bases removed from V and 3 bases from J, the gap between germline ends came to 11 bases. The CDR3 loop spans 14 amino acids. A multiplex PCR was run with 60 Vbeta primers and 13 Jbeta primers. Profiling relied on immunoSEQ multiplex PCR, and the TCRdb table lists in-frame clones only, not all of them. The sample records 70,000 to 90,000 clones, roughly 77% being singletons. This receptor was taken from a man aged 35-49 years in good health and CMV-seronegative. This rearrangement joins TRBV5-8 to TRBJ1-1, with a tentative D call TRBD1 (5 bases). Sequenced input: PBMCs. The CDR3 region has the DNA TGTGCCAGCAGCTTTCAGGGAGGGGACACTGAAGCTTTCTTT. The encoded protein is CASSFQGGDTEAFF.